The 21 T cell receptor beta chains given below trace back to one sample, sequenced in a study of blood T cell repertoires in COVID-19. Some clones are missing from TCRdb's copy, which holds only in-frame ones; the method was immunoSEQ multiplex PCR. The data hold 200,000 to 250,000 clones, with about 88% observed a single time. The specimen was PBMCs or T cells enriched from blood (not recorded which). The receptors were gathered from a young woman who had been exposed to COVID-19.

The V call is TRBV7-9, the J call TRBJ2-2; TRBD2 aligns across 7 bases. Germline values: CDR1 SEHNR, CDR2 FQNEAQ (reference sequence). The CDR3 spans 16 residues. Unmatched junction bases numbered 3, after V lost 0 bases and J lost 2 bases. This CDR3 is CASSLAAGVNTGELFF. For the CDR3, the DNA is TGTGCCAGCAGCTTAGCCGCGGGGGTAAACACCGGGGAGCTGTTTTTT.

The V call is TRBV5-4, the J call TRBJ1-3; the D gene is possibly TRBD1 (5 bases). V dropped 7 bases and J dropped 3 bases, with 17 bases sitting between them. The CDR3 has 15 residues. Germline-derived CDR1 and CDR2 are SGHNT and YYREEE (reference sequence). The CDR3 reads CASGDRQGFGNTIYF. CDR3 bases: TGTGCCAGCGGCGACCGTCAGGGTTTTGGAAACACCATATATTTT.

This rearrangement joins TRBV19 to TRBJ1-1; 9 bases match TRBD1. Unmatched junction bases numbered 9, after V lost 4 bases and J lost 6 bases. Germline V gene data show CDR1 as LNHDA and CDR2 as SQIVND (reference sequence). This CDR3 is built from 15 residues. CDR3 protein: CASSTSGTGWPEAFF. CDR3 sequence (DNA): TGTGCCAGTAGTACATCCGGGACAGGGTGGCCTGAAGCTTTCTTT.

The gene calls are TRBV7-2 and TRBJ2-7; TRBD1 agrees at 10 bases. The V gene's germline CDR1 is SGHTA and CDR2 FQGNSA. This CDR3 has 15 amino acids. V was clipped by 5 bases and J by 5 bases; unmatched bases: 9. The CDR3, as DNA: TGTGCCAGCAGCGACCCCGGGACAGGGGACGACGAGCAGTACTTC. It yields the protein CASSDPGTGDDEQYF.

The chain is built from TRBV4-2 and TRBJ1-3, with D possibly being TRBD1 (5 bases). CDR1 is LGHNA and CDR2 is YNFKEQ in the germline V gene. Trimming cost V 4 bases and J 2 bases, with 15 bases left between them. The CDR3 is made up of 16 amino acids. DNA for the CDR3: TGTGCCAGCAGCCTGGGTGACGGGGGTACTGGAAACACCATATATTTT. Its translation is CASSLGDGGTGNTIYF.

V is TRBV30 and J is TRBJ1-1; TRBD1 might be the D (6 bases). CDR3 length: 14 residues. The V gene lost 2 bases and the J gene lost 3 bases, with 13 bases spanning the gap. CDR1 is GTSNPN and CDR2 is SVGIG in the germline V gene (reference sequence). DNA for the CDR3: TGTGCCTGGAGTCCAGGGGTGAGCGACACTGAAGCTTTCTTT. The encoded protein is CAWSPGVSDTEAFF.

The chain uses TRBV5-1 and TRBJ2-7, with D possibly being TRBD1 (6 bases). The germline V gene has CDR1 SGHRS and CDR2 YFSETQ. V was trimmed by 0 bases and J by 5 bases, leaving 9 bases between them. There are 13 residues in the CDR3. This CDR3 is CASSLGNRDEQYF. Written as DNA, the CDR3 is TGCGCCAGCAGCTTGGGTAACAGGGACGAGCAGTACTTC.

The chain is built from TRBV9 and TRBJ2-1, with 7 bases matching TRBD1. The V gene's germline CDR1 is SGDLS and CDR2 YYNGEE. This CDR3 has 16 residues. Trimming cost V 4 bases and J 5 bases; bases outside gene matches: 12. The chain's CDR3 is CASSPQTGMRNNEQFF. The CDR3 bases are TGTGCCAGCAGCCCACAGACAGGGATGAGGAACAATGAGCAGTTCTTC.

The chain employs TRBV19 and TRBJ1-4; no definite D call. V gave up 5 bases and J gave up 4 bases, with 11 bases separating them. Germline V gene data show CDR1 as LNHDA and CDR2 as SQIVND (reference sequence). The CDR3 runs 14 residues. The CDR3 sequence is CASSRTEINEKLFF. In DNA, the CDR3 is TGTGCCAGTAGTCGGACTGAAATTAATGAAAAACTGTTTTTT.

The chain links TRBV9 to TRBJ2-7; 7 nucleotides align to TRBD1. The CDR3 has 14 amino acids. Germline CDR1 reads SGDLS; CDR2 reads YYNGEE. The V segment lost 0 bases and the J segment 3 bases; nucleotides outside the gene matches: 3. The CDR3 bases are TGTGCCAGCAGCGTAGGTAACAGGGGCTACGAGCAGTACTTC. Translation gives CASSVGNRGYEQYF.

This chain uses TRBV6-5 with TRBJ1-6, with a possible D match to TRBD1 (5 bases). Looked up from germline, CDR1 is MNHEY and CDR2 is SVGAGI. V lost 6 bases, J lost 8 bases, and 14 bases lay in between. This CDR3 is built from 14 residues. The CDR3 sequence is CASRPQGGDSPLHF. The CDR3 nucleotides are TGTGCCAGCAGACCCCAGGGAGGAGATTCACCCCTCCACTTT.

The V and J genes are TRBV18 and TRBJ2-3; 7 bases map to TRBD2. Per the germline V gene, CDR1 is KGHSH and CDR2 is LQKENI. The trim removed 3 bases at V and 2 bases at J, leaving 2 bases unmatched. The CDR3 has 14 residues. The CDR3: CASSPTSTTDTQYF. CDR3 nucleotide sequence: TGTGCCAGCTCACCGACTAGCACCACAGATACGCAGTATTTT.

CDR3 region: CASSLGLAGPGSQYF. The CDR3 DNA sequence: TGTGCCAGCAGCTTGGGACTAGCGGGGCCCGGGAGCCAGTACTTC. The chain employs TRBV3-1 (or the pseudogene TRBV3-2) and TRBJ2-5; 13 bases line up with TRBD2. This CDR3 contains 15 residues. V lost 5 bases to trimming and J lost 10 bases; unmatched junction nucleotides: 10. In germline, CDR1 is LGHDT, CDR2 YNNKEL (reference sequence).

The chain is built from TRBV5-1 and TRBJ2-1; a possible D gene is TRBD1 (5 bases). The CDR3 has 14 residues. Trimming cost V 7 bases and J 1 base, with 12 bases left between them. Germline CDR1 and CDR2: SGHRS and YFSETQ. The CDR3 region is CASARSGSYNEQFF. CDR3 in DNA: TGCGCCAGCGCCCGATCAGGGTCCTACAATGAGCAGTTCTTC.

This clone was observed a few times. CDR3 DNA: TGTGCCAGCAGCTTAGAGCAGGCGGGACAGGGGAACACTGAAGCTTTCTTT. Protein: CASSLEQAGQGNTEAFF. The chain has TRBV7-2 and TRBJ1-1; 9 bases map to TRBD1. J gave up 1 base and V 1 base, and 7 bases lay outside the gene matches. CDR1 SGHTA and CDR2 FQGNSA come from the germline V gene. The CDR3 is made up of 17 amino acids.

This rearrangement joins TRBV7-2 to TRBJ2-7; weak D call: TRBD1 (5 bases). CDR1 is SGHTA and CDR2 is FQGNSA in the germline V gene. V was clipped by 5 bases and J by 1 base, with 18 bases between them. The CDR3 has 16 residues. CDR3 amino acids: CASSASLVGPSYEQYF. CDR3 bases: TGTGCCAGCAGCGCCTCCTTAGTGGGGCCGTCCTACGAGCAGTACTTC.

The table lists this clone with a count of one. The chain links TRBV7-8 to TRBJ2-7; possibly TRBD2 for D (5 bases). V dropped 4 bases and J dropped 3 bases, with 13 bases sitting between them. The germline V gene has CDR1 SGHVS and CDR2 FQNEAQ. The CDR3 is made up of 14 amino acids. CDR3 residues: CASSSPGKVYEQYF. The CDR3 DNA sequence: TGTGCCAGCAGCTCGCCCGGGAAGGTCTACGAGCAGTACTTC.

V usage is TRBV7-9 and J usage is TRBJ2-2, with D possibly matching TRBD1 (6 bases). V was pared by 2 bases and J by 5 bases, with 9 bases between. This CDR3 has 14 residues. Germline V gene lookup returns CDR1 SEHNR and CDR2 FQNEAQ (reference sequence). This chain's CDR3 is CASSLPRGTGELFF. The CDR3 DNA reads as TGTGCCAGCAGCTTACCCAGGGGTACCGGGGAGCTGTTTTTT.

CDR3 DNA sequence: TGTGCCAGCTCACCACCGTCGGCAGGGAAAGGCGAAAAACTGTTTTTT. It encodes CASSPPSAGKGEKLFF. This chain links TRBV18 with TRBJ1-4; a weak D match, TRBD1 (5 bases). The CDR3 contains 16 residues. Germline V gene data show CDR1 as KGHSH and CDR2 as LQKENI. V lost 0 bases to trimming and J lost 8 bases, with 16 bases between them.

This clone has just a few counts. CDR3 in DNA: TGCGCCAGCAGCTTGCGACAGGGAGACACCGGGGAGCTGTTTTTT. Translating it yields CASSLRQGDTGELFF. The chain couples TRBV5-1 to TRBJ2-2; 7 bases align to TRBD1. CDR1 is SGHRS and CDR2 is YFSETQ in the germline V gene. V was clipped by 1 base and J by 3 bases; unmatched bases: 3. This CDR3 has 15 residues.

The chain recombines TRBV5-6 with TRBJ1-2; TRBD1 might be the D (6 bases). The CDR3 is 14 amino acids. Trimming stripped 1 base from V and 8 bases from J, with 15 bases between. The germline V gene encodes CDR1 SGHDT and CDR2 YYEEEE. The CDR3 bases are TGTGCCAGCAGCTTGTGGACAGAATCAGACGGCTACACCTTC. Amino acid sequence: CASSLWTESDGYTF. Looking up the rest from reference TRBV5-6 and TRBJ1-2 gives the full variable domain: DAGVTQSPTHLIKTRGQQVTLRCSPKSGHDTVSWYQQALGQGPQFIFQYYEEEERQRGNFPDRFSGHQFPNYSSELNVNALLLGDSALYLCASSLWTESDGYTFGSGTRLTVV.